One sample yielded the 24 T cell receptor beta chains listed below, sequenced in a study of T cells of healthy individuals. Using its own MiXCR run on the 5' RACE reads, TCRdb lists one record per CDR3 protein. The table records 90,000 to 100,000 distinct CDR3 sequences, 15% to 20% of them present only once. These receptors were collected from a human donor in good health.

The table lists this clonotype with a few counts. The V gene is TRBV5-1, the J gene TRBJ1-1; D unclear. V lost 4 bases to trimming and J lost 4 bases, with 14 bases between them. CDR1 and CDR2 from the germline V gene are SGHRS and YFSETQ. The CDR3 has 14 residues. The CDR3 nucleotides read TGCGCCAGCAGCCTGGCCCCAGAATCCACTGAAGCTTTCTTT. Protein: CASSLAPESTEAFF.

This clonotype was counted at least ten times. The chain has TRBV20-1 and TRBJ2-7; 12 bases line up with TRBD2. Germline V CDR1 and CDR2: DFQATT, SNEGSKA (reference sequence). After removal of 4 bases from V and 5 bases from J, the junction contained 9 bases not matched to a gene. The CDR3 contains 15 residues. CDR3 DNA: TGCAGTGCTACCTCCCCGACTAGCGGGAGTGACGAGCAGTACTTC. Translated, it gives CSATSPTSGSDEQYF.

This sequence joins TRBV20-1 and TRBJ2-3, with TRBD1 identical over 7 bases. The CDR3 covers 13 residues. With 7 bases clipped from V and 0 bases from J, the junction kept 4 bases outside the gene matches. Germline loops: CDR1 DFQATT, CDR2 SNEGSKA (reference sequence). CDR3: CSVEGQSTDTQYF. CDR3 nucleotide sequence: TGCAGTGTCGAGGGACAGAGCACAGATACGCAGTATTTT.

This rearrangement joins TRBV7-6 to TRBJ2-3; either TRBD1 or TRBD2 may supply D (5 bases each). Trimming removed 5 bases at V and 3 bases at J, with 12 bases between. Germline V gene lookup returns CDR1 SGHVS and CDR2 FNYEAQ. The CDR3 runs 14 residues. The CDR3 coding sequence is TGTGCCAGCAGCCGGGGCATTACTACAGATACGCAGTATTTT. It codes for CASSRGITTDTQYF. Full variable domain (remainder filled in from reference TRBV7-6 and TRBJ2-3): GAGVSQSPRYKVTKRGQDVALRCDPISGHVSLYWYRQALGQGPEFLTYFNYEAQQDKSGLPNDRFSAERPEGSISTLTIQRTEQRDSAMYRCASSRGITTDTQYFGPGTRLTVL.

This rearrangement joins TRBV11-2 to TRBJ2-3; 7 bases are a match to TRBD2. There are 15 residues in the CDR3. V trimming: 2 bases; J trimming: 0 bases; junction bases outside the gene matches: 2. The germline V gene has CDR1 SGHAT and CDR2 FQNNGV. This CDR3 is CASSLRRESTDTQYF. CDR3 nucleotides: TGTGCCAGCAGCTTACGGCGGGAGAGCACAGATACGCAGTATTTT.

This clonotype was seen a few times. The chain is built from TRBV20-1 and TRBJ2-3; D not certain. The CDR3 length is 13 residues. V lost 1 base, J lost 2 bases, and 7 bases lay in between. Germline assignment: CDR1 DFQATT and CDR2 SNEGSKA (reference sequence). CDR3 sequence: CSARVQPTDTQYF. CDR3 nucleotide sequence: TGCAGTGCTAGAGTACAGCCCACAGATACGCAGTATTTT.

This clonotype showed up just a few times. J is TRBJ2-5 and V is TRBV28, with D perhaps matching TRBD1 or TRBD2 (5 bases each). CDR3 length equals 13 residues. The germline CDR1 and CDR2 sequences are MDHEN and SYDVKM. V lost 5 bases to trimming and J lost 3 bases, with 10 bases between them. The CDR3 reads CASSGTGKETQYF. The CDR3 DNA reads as TGTGCCAGCAGTGGGACCGGAAAAGAGACCCAGTACTTC.

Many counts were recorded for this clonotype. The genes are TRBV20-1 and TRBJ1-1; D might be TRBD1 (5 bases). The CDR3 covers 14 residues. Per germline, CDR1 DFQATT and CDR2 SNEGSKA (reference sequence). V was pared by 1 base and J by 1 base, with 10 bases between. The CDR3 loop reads CSARALQENTEAFF. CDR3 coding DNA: TGCAGTGCTAGAGCGTTACAGGAGAACACTGAAGCTTTCTTT.

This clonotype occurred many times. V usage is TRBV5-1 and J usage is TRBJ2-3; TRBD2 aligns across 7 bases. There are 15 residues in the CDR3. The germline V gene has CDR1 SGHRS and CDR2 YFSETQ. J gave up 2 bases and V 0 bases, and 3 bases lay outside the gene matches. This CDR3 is CASSLASGLTDTQYF. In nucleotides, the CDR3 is TGCGCCAGCAGCTTGGCTAGCGGACTCACAGATACGCAGTATTTT.

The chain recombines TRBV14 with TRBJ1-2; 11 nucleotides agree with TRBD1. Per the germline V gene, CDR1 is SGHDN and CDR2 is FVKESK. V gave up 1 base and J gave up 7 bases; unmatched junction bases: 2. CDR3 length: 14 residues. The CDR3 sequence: CASSQGGQGVGYTF. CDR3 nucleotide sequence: TGTGCCAGCAGCCAAGGGGGACAGGGGGTTGGCTACACCTTC.

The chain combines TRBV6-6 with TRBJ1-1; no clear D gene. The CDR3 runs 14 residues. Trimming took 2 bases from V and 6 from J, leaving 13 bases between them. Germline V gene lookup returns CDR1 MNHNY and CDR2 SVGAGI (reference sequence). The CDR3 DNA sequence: TGTGCCAGCAGTTACGCAGGCACCCACGCTGAAGCTTTCTTT. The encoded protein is CASSYAGTHAEAFF.

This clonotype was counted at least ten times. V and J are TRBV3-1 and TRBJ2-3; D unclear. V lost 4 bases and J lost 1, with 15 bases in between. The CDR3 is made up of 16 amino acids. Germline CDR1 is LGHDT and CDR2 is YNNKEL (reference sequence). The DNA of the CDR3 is TGTGCCAGCAGCCCCCGTCGACTCAGTCGCACAGATACGCAGTATTTT. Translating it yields CASSPRRLSRTDTQYF.

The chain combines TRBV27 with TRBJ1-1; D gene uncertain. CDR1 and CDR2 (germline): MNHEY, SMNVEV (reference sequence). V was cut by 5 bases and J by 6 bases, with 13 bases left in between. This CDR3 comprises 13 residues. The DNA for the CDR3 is TGTGCCAGCAGTGGCAAGCCTAGTTCTGAAGCTTTCTTT. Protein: CASSGKPSSEAFF.

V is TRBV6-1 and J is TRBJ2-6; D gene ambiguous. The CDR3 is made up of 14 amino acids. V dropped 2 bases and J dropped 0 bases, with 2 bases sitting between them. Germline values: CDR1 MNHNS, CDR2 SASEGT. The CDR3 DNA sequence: TGTGCCAGCAGTGAACTCTCTGGGGCCAACGTCCTGACTTTC. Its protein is CASSELSGANVLTF.

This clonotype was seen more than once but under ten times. The CDR3, as DNA: TGTGCCAGCAGCTTAGTGTTGAGGGCTAGCGGAGATACGCAGTATTTT. Translated: CASSLVLRASGDTQYF. The chain carries TRBV7-9 and TRBJ2-3; TRBD2 agrees at 7 bases. This CDR3 contains 16 residues. Trimming at V came to 1 base and at J to 5 bases, leaving 9 bases not matched to a gene. CDR1 and CDR2 from the germline V gene are SEHNR and FQNEAQ (reference sequence).

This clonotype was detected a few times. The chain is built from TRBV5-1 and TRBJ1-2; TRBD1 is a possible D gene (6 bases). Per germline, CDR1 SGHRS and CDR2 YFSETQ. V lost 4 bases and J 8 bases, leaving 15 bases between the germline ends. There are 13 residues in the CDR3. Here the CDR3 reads CASSVRDRHGYTF. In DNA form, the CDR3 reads TGCGCCAGCAGCGTAAGAGACAGGCACGGCTACACCTTC.

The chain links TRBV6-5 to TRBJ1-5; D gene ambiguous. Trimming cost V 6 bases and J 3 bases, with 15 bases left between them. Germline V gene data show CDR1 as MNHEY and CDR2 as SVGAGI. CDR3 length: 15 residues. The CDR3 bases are TGTGCCAGCAGCAGGTCCGGGAGCAACAATCAGCCCCAGCATTTT. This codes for CASSRSGSNNQPQHF.

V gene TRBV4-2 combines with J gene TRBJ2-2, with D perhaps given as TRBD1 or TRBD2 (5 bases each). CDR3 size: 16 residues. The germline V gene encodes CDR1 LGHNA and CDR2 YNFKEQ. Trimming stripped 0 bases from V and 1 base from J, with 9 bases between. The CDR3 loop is CASSQDGTQNTGELFF. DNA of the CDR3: TGTGCCAGCAGCCAAGATGGGACCCAGAACACCGGGGAGCTGTTTTTT.

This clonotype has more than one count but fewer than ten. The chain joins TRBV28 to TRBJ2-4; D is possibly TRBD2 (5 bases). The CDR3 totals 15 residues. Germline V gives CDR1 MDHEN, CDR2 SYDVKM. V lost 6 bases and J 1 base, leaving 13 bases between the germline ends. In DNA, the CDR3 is TGTGCCAGCAGGACCCCTAGCCTCGCCAAAAACATTCAGTACTTC. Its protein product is CASRTPSLAKNIQYF.

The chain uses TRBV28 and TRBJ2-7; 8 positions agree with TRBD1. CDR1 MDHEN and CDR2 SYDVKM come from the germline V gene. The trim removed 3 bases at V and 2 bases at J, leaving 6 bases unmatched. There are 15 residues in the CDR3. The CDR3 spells CASSFVGTGPYEQYF. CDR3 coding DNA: TGTGCCAGCAGTTTCGTAGGGACAGGTCCCTACGAGCAGTACTTC.

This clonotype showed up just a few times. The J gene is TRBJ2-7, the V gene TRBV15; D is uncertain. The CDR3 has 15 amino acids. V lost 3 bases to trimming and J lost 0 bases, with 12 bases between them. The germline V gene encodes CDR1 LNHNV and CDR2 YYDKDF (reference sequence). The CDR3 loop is CATSSFSRPSYEQYF. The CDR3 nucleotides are TGTGCCACCAGCAGCTTTTCGAGGCCCTCCTACGAGCAGTACTTC.

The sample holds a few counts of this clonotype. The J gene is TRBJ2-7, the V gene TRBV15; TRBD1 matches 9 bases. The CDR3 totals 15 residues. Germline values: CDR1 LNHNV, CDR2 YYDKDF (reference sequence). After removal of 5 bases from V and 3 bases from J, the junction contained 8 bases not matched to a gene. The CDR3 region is CATSGGGTGYYEQYF. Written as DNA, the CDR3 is TGTGCCACCAGCGGAGGGGGGACAGGGTACTACGAGCAGTACTTC.

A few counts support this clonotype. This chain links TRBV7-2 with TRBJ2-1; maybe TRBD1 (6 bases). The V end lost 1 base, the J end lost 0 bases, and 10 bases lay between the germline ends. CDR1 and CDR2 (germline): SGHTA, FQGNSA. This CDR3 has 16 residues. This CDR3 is CASSLEGEPSYNEQFF. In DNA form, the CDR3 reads TGTGCCAGCAGCTTAGAGGGGGAACCCTCCTACAATGAGCAGTTCTTC.

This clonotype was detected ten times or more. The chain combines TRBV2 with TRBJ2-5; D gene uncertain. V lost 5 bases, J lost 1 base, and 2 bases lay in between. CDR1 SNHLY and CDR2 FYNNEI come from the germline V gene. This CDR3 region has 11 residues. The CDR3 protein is CASSTQETQYF. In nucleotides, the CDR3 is TGTGCCAGCAGTACCCAAGAGACCCAGTACTTC.